These 30 T cell receptor beta chains share one sample of origin, sequenced in a study of cytomegalovirus exposure and HLA in healthy donors. It was with 60 Vbeta and 13 Jbeta primers that the PCR ran. Clones were sequenced by immunoSEQ multiplex PCR, and TCRdb holds only the in-frame ones, with some missing. In the table there are approximately 130,000 clones, about three quarters of which are singletons. Sequenced material: PBMCs. These receptors all stem from a woman aged 40 to 49 in good health and CMV-seronegative.

This chain links TRBV5-1 with TRBJ2-5, with 11 nucleotides matching TRBD2. Germline trimming cut 0 bases from V and 1 base from J; bases unmatched to any gene: 5. CDR3 length: 17 residues. Germline values: CDR1 SGHRS, CDR2 YFSETQ. The CDR3, as DNA: TGCGCCAGCAGCTTGGGAGTTAGCGGGAGGGTCCAAGAGACCCAGTACTTC. Amino acids: CASSLGVSGRVQETQYF.

This clone was seen a single time. The rearrangement links TRBV4-1 to TRBJ2-1; D is unclear. The CDR3 loop spans 15 amino acids. V dropped 0 bases and J dropped 7 bases, with 13 bases sitting between them. CDR1 and CDR2 from the germline V gene are MGHRA and YSYEKL. This CDR3 reads CASSQESTPLNEQFF. CDR3 sequence (DNA): TGCGCCAGCAGCCAAGAGTCGACTCCACTTAATGAGCAGTTCTTC.

The chain uses TRBV6-1 and TRBJ1-3; tentatively, D is TRBD1 (5 bases). The CDR3 loop spans 15 amino acids. Trimming stripped 4 bases from V and 9 bases from J, with 19 bases between. Germline CDR1 MNHNS, CDR2 SASEGT. CDR3 sequence reads: CASSGTSVERSTIYF. CDR3 DNA: TGTGCCAGCAGTGGGACATCGGTCGAACGTAGCACCATATATTTT.

This clone was counted only a few times. The V gene is TRBV6-1, the J gene TRBJ1-2; D not resolved. The V and J ends lost 4 bases and 3 bases respectively, with 9 bases between them. The germline CDR1 and CDR2 sequences are MNHNS and SASEGT. The CDR3 contains 13 residues. The CDR3 loop is CASSVRQDYGYTF. The CDR3 nucleotides are TGTGCCAGCAGTGTAAGGCAGGACTATGGCTACACCTTC.

The rearrangement uses TRBV5-4 and TRBJ2-3; TRBD2 agrees at 8 bases. This CDR3 is 15 amino acids long. V shed 4 bases and J 3 bases; nucleotides not matched to a gene: 7. CDR1 is SGHNT and CDR2 is YYREEE in the germline V gene (reference sequence). CDR3 coding DNA: TGTGCCAGCAGCCGGTCCGGGGGGGTGACAGATACGCAGTATTTT. Its protein product is CASSRSGGVTDTQYF.

The chain employs TRBV5-1 and TRBJ2-5; D perhaps matches TRBD1 (5 bases). Germline V gene data show CDR1 as SGHRS and CDR2 as YFSETQ. The ends were cut back, 4 bases at V and 6 bases at J, with 10 bases in the middle. The CDR3 totals 12 residues. The CDR3 sequence is CASSQDTQTQYF. Here the CDR3 DNA reads TGCGCCAGCAGCCAGGACACTCAGACCCAGTACTTC. The variable domain in full, completed from reference TRBV5-1 and TRBJ2-5, reads KAGVTQTPRYLIKTRGQQVTLSCSPISGHRSVSWYQQTPGQGLQFLFEYFSETQRNKGNFPGRFSGRQFSNSRSEMNVSTLELGDSALYLCASSQDTQTQYFGPGTRLLVL.

This chain uses TRBV6-6 with TRBJ2-1; 8 bases map to TRBD1. Germline V gene lookup returns CDR1 MNHNY and CDR2 SVGAGI (reference sequence). The V gene end was trimmed by 6 bases and the J gene end by 10 bases; junction bases not matched to a gene: 17. The CDR3 is made up of 16 amino acids. CDR3 protein: CASRTQGGVPVKEQFF. In DNA, the CDR3 is TGTGCCAGCAGGACACAGGGGGGCGTCCCAGTGAAGGAGCAGTTCTTC.

This chain links TRBV15 with TRBJ1-1; weak D call: TRBD1 (5 bases). The V end lost 4 bases, the J end lost 1 base, and 22 bases lay between the germline ends. Germline assignment: CDR1 LNHNV and CDR2 YYDKDF (reference sequence). The CDR3 has 18 amino acids. The CDR3 DNA reads TGTGCCACCAGCACGGGAGAGGGGCCCTACGGTGGGAACACTGAAGCTTTCTTT. Translated: CATSTGEGPYGGNTEAFF.

The chain couples TRBV9 to TRBJ2-7; 8 nucleotides line up with TRBD2. Germline values: CDR1 SGDLS, CDR2 YYNGEE. Trimming removed 1 base from V and 4 bases from J; junction bases left unmatched: 7. There are 15 residues in the CDR3. The CDR3 protein is CASSVRRRGVYEQYF. Written as DNA, the CDR3 is TGTGCCAGCAGCGTACGCCGGCGGGGGGTATACGAGCAGTACTTC.

V usage is TRBV7-9 and J usage is TRBJ1-1; D unresolved. The CDR3 extends over 15 amino acids. Trimming pared 5 bases from V and 1 base from J, leaving 14 bases between. The V gene's germline CDR1 is SEHNR and CDR2 FQNEAQ (reference sequence). CDR3 DNA sequence: TGTGCCAGCAGCACCGATAACACGGGGAACACTGAAGCTTTCTTT. It translates to CASSTDNTGNTEAFF. The full variable domain, with the rest looked up from reference TRBV7-9 and TRBJ1-1, is DTGVSQNPRHKITKRGQNVTFRCDPISEHNRLYWYRQTLGQGPEFLTYFQNEAQLEKSRLLSDRFSAERPKGSFSTLEIQRTEQGDSAMYLCASSTDNTGNTEAFFGQGTRLTVV.

The chain is built from TRBV6-1 and TRBJ1-1, with D tentatively TRBD1 (5 bases). V was clipped by 4 bases and J by 7 bases, with 7 bases between them. CDR1 MNHNS and CDR2 SASEGT come from the germline V gene. CDR3 length: 11 amino acids. CDR3 nucleotides: TGTGCCAGCAGTGGCAGGGATGAAGCTTTCTTT. Translated: CASSGRDEAFF.

This clone was observed a handful of times. V and J are TRBV6-4 and TRBJ1-1, with no clear D. This CDR3 spans 14 amino acids. Germline CDR1 reads MRHNA; CDR2 reads SNTAGT. Deletions cut 2 bases from V and 1 base from J, with 8 bases between. CDR3 in DNA: TGTGCCAGCAGTGACGGCGGGGAGAACACTGAAGCTTTCTTT. Protein: CASSDGGENTEAFF.

This sequence joins TRBV5-1 and TRBJ2-1; the D gene is possibly TRBD2 (5 bases). Germline CDR1 SGHRS, CDR2 YFSETQ. V was pared by 0 bases and J by 3 bases, with 16 bases between. The CDR3 spans 17 residues. The CDR3 region has the DNA TGCGCCAGCAGCTTGGGTTACGGGGAAGCCCACTACAATGAGCAGTTCTTC. Its translation: CASSLGYGEAHYNEQFF.

The rearrangement links TRBV19 to TRBJ1-1; 9 bases match TRBD1. The junction had 1 base not matched to a gene; V was cut back by 5 bases and J by 3 bases. Germline V CDR1 and CDR2: LNHDA, SQIVND (reference sequence). The CDR3 is 13 amino acids. CDR3: CASSRQGDTEAFF. DNA of the CDR3: TGTGCCAGTAGTCGACAGGGGGACACTGAAGCTTTCTTT.

This clone was observed a single time. The chain recombines TRBV19 with TRBJ2-7; D is uncertain. This CDR3 contains 13 residues. The germline gives CDR1 LNHDA, CDR2 SQIVND (reference sequence). Trimming left V 6 bases short and J 0 bases short, with 9 bases between. The CDR3 DNA reads as TGTGCCAGTAGGGGCCTGAGCTCCTACGAGCAGTACTTC. Protein: CASRGLSSYEQYF. Full variable domain (rest looked up from reference TRBV19 and TRBJ2-7): DGGITQSPKYLFRKEGQNVTLSCEQNLNHDAMYWYRQDPGQGLRLIYYSQIVNDFQKGDIAEGYSVSREKKESFPLTVTSAQKNPTAFYLCASRGLSSYEQYFGPGTRLTVT.

Of note for this clone: One junction end does not reproduce the germline sequence, and a read error may be involved. The sample carries other DNA sequences with the same CDR3. This sequence joins TRBV18 and TRBJ1-6; D is undetermined. CDR1 is KGHSH, CDR2 LQKENI, per germline. CDR3 length equals 16 residues. In DNA form, the CDR3 reads TGCGCCAGCTCACCCGAAGTCGGGATCCTGGATTCACCCCTCCACTTT. Protein sequence: CASSPEVGILDSPLHF.

The rearrangement uses TRBV9 and TRBJ1-1; D call uncertain. The CDR3 consists of 15 residues. V was clipped by 4 bases and J by 8 bases, with 21 bases between them. CDR1 is SGDLS, CDR2 YYNGEE, per germline. The CDR3 nucleotides are TGTGCCAGCAGCTCCGAGGTAAGCAACGCTCCGGAAGCTTTCTTT. It encodes CASSSEVSNAPEAFF. The variable domain in full, with the rest retrieved from reference TRBV9 and TRBJ1-1, is DSGVTQTPKHLITATGQRVTLRCSPRSGDLSVYWYQQSLDQGLQFLIQYYNGEERAKGNILERFSAQQFPDLHSELNLSSLELGDSALYFCASSSEVSNAPEAFFGQGTRLTVV.

The rearrangement joins TRBV5-1 to TRBJ2-3; D may be TRBD2 (6 bases). The V gene lost 4 bases and the J gene lost 4 bases, with 16 bases spanning the gap. The CDR3 runs 15 residues. Germline assignment: CDR1 SGHRS and CDR2 YFSETQ. CDR3 nucleotide sequence: TGCGCCAGCAGCCTAAGCGGTAGCGGACCAGATACGCAGTATTTT. It yields the protein CASSLSGSGPDTQYF.

About this clone itself: One end of the junction varies from germline; a read error may be responsible. The chain has TRBV7-9 and TRBJ2-3; a weak D match, TRBD2 (5 bases). This CDR3 is built from 16 residues. Per the germline V gene, CDR1 is SEHNR and CDR2 is FQNEAQ (reference sequence). The CDR3 region is CSSSFLSGPSTDTQYF. The CDR3 DNA reads as TGTTCCAGCAGCTTTTTAAGCGGTCCTAGCACAGATACGCAGTATTTT.

The V call is TRBV7-2, the J call TRBJ1-2; a possible D gene is TRBD1 (5 bases). V lost 6 bases, J lost 8 bases, and 22 bases lay in between. This CDR3 comprises 15 residues. The V gene's germline CDR1 is SGHTA and CDR2 FQGNSA. DNA for the CDR3: TGTGCCAGCAGTCCCCTGGAGGGACGGCAGAAGGGCTACACCTTC. This translates into CASSPLEGRQKGYTF. The entire variable domain, with the rest obtained from reference TRBV7-2 and TRBJ1-2, is as follows: GAGVSQSPSNKVTEKGKDVELRCDPISGHTALYWYRQSLGQGLEFLIYFQGNSAPDKSGLPSDRFSAERTGGSVSTLTIQRTQQEDSAVYLCASSPLEGRQKGYTFGSGTRLTVV.

The chain has TRBV30 and TRBJ2-1, with 7 nucleotides matching TRBD2. The trim removed 2 bases at V and 10 bases at J, leaving 5 bases unmatched. Germline CDR1 is GTSNPN and CDR2 is SVGIG (reference sequence). The CDR3 length is 12 residues. The CDR3, as DNA: TGTGCCTGGAGTTGGGGGGGTTTCGAGCAGTTCTTC. Translation gives CAWSWGGFEQFF.

CDR3 sequence (DNA): TGCAGCGTTGAAGGGACAGGGGGCGGTGCAGATACGCAGTATTTT. Translated, it gives CSVEGTGGGADTQYF. The rearrangement uses TRBV29-1 and TRBJ2-3; the match to TRBD1 covers 11 bases. V shed 1 base, J shed 4 bases, and the junction held 4 bases outside the gene matches. The germline gives CDR1 SQVTM, CDR2 ANQGSEA. The CDR3 is 15 residues long.

J is TRBJ2-1 and V is TRBV27; D possibly corresponds to TRBD2 (5 bases). Trimming removed 4 bases at V and 8 bases at J, with 12 bases between. The length of the CDR3 is 13 residues. The V gene's germline CDR1 is MNHEY and CDR2 SMNVEV (reference sequence). The CDR3 loop is CASSYSGDDEQFF. Here the CDR3 DNA reads TGTGCCAGCAGTTATTCCGGGGATGATGAGCAGTTCTTC.

CDR3 coding DNA: TGCGCCAGCAGCAAAAGCGGGAAGGGCACAGATACGCAGTATTTT. This codes for CASSKSGKGTDTQYF. The rearrangement joins TRBV10-1 to TRBJ2-3; 7 bases align to TRBD2. Trimming at V came to 6 bases and at J to 1 base, leaving 7 bases not matched to a gene. The CDR3 spans 15 residues. Germline V gene lookup returns CDR1 WNHNN and CDR2 SYGVQD (reference sequence).

This clone was counted a few times. The CDR3 sequence: CASSLTQGARDEQFF. The CDR3 DNA follows: TGCGCCAGCAGCTTAACACAGGGGGCGCGAGATGAGCAGTTCTTC. V is TRBV5-1 and J is TRBJ2-1, with 9 bases matching TRBD1. With 2 bases clipped from V and 8 bases from J, the junction kept 8 bases outside the gene matches. CDR3 length equals 15 residues. The germline V gene encodes CDR1 SGHRS and CDR2 YFSETQ.

This clone appeared a single time. This chain connects TRBV29-1 to TRBJ2-3, with D hard to call. In germline, CDR1 is SQVTM, CDR2 ANQGSEA. CDR3 length: 12 amino acids. V lost 4 bases and J 3 bases, leaving 8 bases between the germline ends. CDR3 sequence (DNA): TGCAGCGTTGCTAGTAGGACAGATACGCAGTATTTT. Amino acid sequence: CSVASRTDTQYF.

This sequence joins TRBV5-4 and TRBJ1-6; perhaps TRBD1 as D (5 bases). The germline V gene encodes CDR1 SGHNT and CDR2 YYREEE (reference sequence). The CDR3 runs 16 residues. Trimming pared 4 bases from V and 4 bases from J, leaving 15 bases between. CDR3 region: CASSAGRGNYNSPLHF. The CDR3 DNA sequence: TGTGCCAGCAGCGCGGGTCGGGGGAATTATAATTCACCCCTCCACTTT.

For this clone: An end of the junction differs from the germline gene, which may be a read error. CDR3 residues: CASRARDRYSGANGLTF. The CDR3 bases are TGTGCCAGCAGGGCGCGGGACAGGTATTCTGGGGCCAACGGCCTGACTTTC. The chain carries TRBV2 and TRBJ2-6; 8 nucleotides align to TRBD1. The CDR3 runs 17 residues. Looked up from germline, CDR1 is SNHLY and CDR2 is FYNNEI.

The chain recombines TRBV27 with TRBJ2-3; 9 nucleotides align to TRBD1. V dropped 5 bases and J dropped 7; count of bases not matched to a gene: 7. CDR3 length: 14 amino acids. From germline, CDR1 is MNHEY and CDR2 SMNVEV (reference sequence). CDR3 amino acids: CASSPGQGIYTQYF. CDR3 DNA: TGTGCCAGCAGTCCCGGACAGGGGATATATACGCAGTATTTT.

The V call is TRBV5-1, the J call TRBJ1-2; 8 nucleotides line up with TRBD1. Unmatched junction bases numbered 5, after V lost 4 bases and J lost 3 bases. Germline V lookup: CDR1 SGHRS, CDR2 YFSETQ. The CDR3 is 14 residues long. The CDR3 sequence: CASSPPGQDYGYTF. In nucleotides, the CDR3 is TGCGCCAGCAGCCCTCCGGGACAGGACTATGGCTACACCTTC.